The rows below give T cell receptor beta chains drawn from one sample of a study of identical twins. From the 5' RACE reads, TCRdb called clonotypes with MiXCR, one entry per CDR3 protein. The sample carries about 290,000 distinct CDR3 sequences, roughly 9.8% recorded once. The sample was also reused in another study, on yellow fever vaccine responses in identical twins.

The sample taken for sequencing was CD8+ T cells sorted from blood. The receptors shown here come from a woman in her late teens or twenties in good health. The CDR3 runs from the conserved cysteine through the conserved F or W. D genes are given only for firm matches. Expanded clones get a size class; other rows say once, few or many, or leave the size out.

V gene,clone size,D gene,J gene,CDR3 protein,CDR3 DNA
TRBV9,NA,NA,TRBJ2-1,CASSGSGAPTVYNEQFF,TGTGCCAGCAGCGGTTCAGGGGCCCCGACAGTTTACAATGAGCAGTTCTTT
TRBV11-2,many,NA,TRBJ1-2,CASSLDPGAGYGYTF,TGTGCCAGCAGCTTAGATCCGGGGGCTGGCTATGGCTACACCTTC
TRBV7-9,few,NA,TRBJ2-5,CASAPPGETQYF,TGTGCCAGCGCCCCCCCTGGGGAGACCCAGTACTTC
TRBV4-2,many,NA,TRBJ2-2,CASSQDPLGLITGELFF,TGTGCCAGCAGCCAAGATCCGTTAGGACTAATCACCGGGGAGCTGTTTTTT
TRBV5-1,many,TRBD2,TRBJ2-5,CASSPRAGRDKTQYF,TGCGCCAGCAGCCCAAGAGCGGGGAGGGATAAGACCCAGTACTTC
TRBV7-9,NA,NA,TRBJ1-1,CASSSPVGQLNTEAFF,TGTGCCAGCAGCTCCCCCGTTGGGCAGTTAAACACTGAAGCTTTCTTT
TRBV5-1,many,NA,TRBJ2-1,CASSLMQPGVNEQFF,TGCGCCAGCAGCTTGATGCAGCCCGGGGTCAATGAGCAGTTCTTC
TRBV5-5,many,NA,TRBJ1-5,CASSTAGHQPQHF,TGTGCCAGCAGCACTGCAGGGCATCAGCCCCAGCATTTT
TRBV7-9,few,NA,TRBJ2-7,CASSPSFGSSYEQYF,TGTGCCAGCAGCCCCTCATTTGGGAGCTCCTACGAGCAGTACTTC
TRBV7-9,NA,TRBD2,TRBJ2-1,CASSLKGLAELDEQFF,TGTGCCAGCAGCTTAAAAGGACTAGCGGAGTTAGATGAGCAGTTCTTC
TRBV23-1,NA,TRBD1,TRBJ2-7,CASSQSDIPGQGSYEQYF,TGCGCCAGCAGTCAAAGCGATATCCCGGGACAGGGATCCTACGAGCAGTACTTC
TRBV7-2,few,NA,TRBJ2-7,CASSLGSLLGQYF,TGTGCCAGCAGCTTAGGATCCCTTTTGGGGCAGTACTTC
TRBV2,few,TRBD1,TRBJ1-1,CASTGQGISVNTEAFF,TGTGCCAGCACCGGACAGGGAATAAGCGTGAACACTGAAGCTTTCTTT
TRBV2,NA,NA,TRBJ2-7,CASSDFRASYEQYF,TGTGCCAGCAGTGATTTTAGGGCTTCCTACGAGCAGTACTTC
TRBV19,few,TRBD2,TRBJ2-1,CASTGRGRNEQFF,TGTGCCAGTACGGGGAGGGGAAGAAATGAGCAGTTCTTC
TRBV5-5,many,TRBD2,TRBJ2-5,CASSPGTSGQETQYF,TGTGCCAGCAGCCCCGGGACTAGCGGTCAAGAGACCCAGTACTTC
TRBV12-3/TRBV12-4,few,NA,TRBJ2-7,CASSSTRYEQYF,TGTGCCAGCTCATCCACACGTTACGAGCAGTACTTC
TRBV4-3,few,TRBD2,TRBJ2-5,CASSARLAGGGETQYF,TGCGCCAGCAGCGCTAGACTAGCGGGAGGGGGGGAGACCCAGTACTTC
TRBV7-2,NA,NA,TRBJ2-7,CASSLVPGYEQYF,TGTGCCAGCAGCCTCGTCCCTGGGTACGAGCAGTACTTC
TRBV10-3,many,NA,TRBJ2-2,CAISESGAIGELFF,TGTGCCATCAGTGAGTCCGGGGCAATTGGGGAGCTGTTTTTT
TRBV20-1,NA,TRBD2,TRBJ2-1,CSASTLAGGLNEQFF,TGCAGTGCTAGCACTCTAGCGGGGGGGCTCAATGAGCAGTTCTTC
TRBV4-3,NA,TRBD1,TRBJ2-1,CASSPGTGGFSSYNEQFF,TGCGCCAGCAGCCCGGGGACAGGGGGCTTCAGCTCCTACAATGAGCAGTTCTTC
TRBV6-5,NA,NA,TRBJ2-1,CASSYGGLPYNEQFF,TGTGCCAGCAGTTACGGGGGGCTTCCCTACAATGAGCAGTTCTTC
TRBV29-1,NA,NA,TRBJ1-2,CSVGGYFDYGYTF,TGCAGCGTGGGGGGGTATTTTGACTATGGCTACACCTTC
TRBV2,once,TRBD2,TRBJ2-1,CTSSFVGGGLAGYNEQFF,TGTACCAGCAGTTTTGTAGGTGGTGGACTAGCGGGGTACAATGAGCAGTTCTTC
TRBV27,many,NA,TRBJ2-1,CASTPPYGGNEQFF,TGTGCCAGCACCCCCCCTTATGGGGGGAATGAGCAGTTCTTC
TRBV7-6,NA,NA,TRBJ2-3,CASSLEYGGLDTDTQYF,TGTGCCAGCAGCTTAGAATATGGAGGCCTAGACACAGATACGCAGTATTTT
TRBV6-5,many,TRBD1,TRBJ2-5,CASSYGVQGQETQYF,TGTGCCAGCAGTTACGGGGTACAGGGGCAAGAGACCCAGTACTTC
TRBV29-1,many,NA,TRBJ1-1,CSVEAALNTEAFF,TGCAGCGTTGAAGCGGCTCTGAACACTGAAGCTTTCTTT
TRBV7-2,few,NA,TRBJ2-3,CASSSDPSARDFDTQYF,TGTGCCAGCAGCTCCGATCCTAGCGCCAGGGACTTTGATACGCAGTATTTT
TRBV5-1,many,NA,TRBJ2-5,CASSLGTGSQETQYF,TGCGCCAGCAGCTTGGGTACCGGGTCCCAGGAGACCCAGTACTTC
TRBV29-1,NA,TRBD2,TRBJ2-7,CSVVTSGRLSSYEQYF,TGCAGCGTTGTGACTAGCGGGAGGCTTTCTTCCTACGAGCAGTACTTC
TRBV3-1,many,TRBD1,TRBJ2-5,CASSQDWTGFQETQYF,TGTGCCAGCAGCCAAGACTGGACAGGGTTTCAAGAGACCCAGTACTTC
TRBV5-1,many,NA,TRBJ2-3,CASSLGTEAEESTDTQYF,TGCGCCAGCAGCTTGGGAACCGAGGCGGAGGAAAGCACAGATACGCAGTATTTT
TRBV28,NA,TRBD2,TRBJ2-7,CATSVERGDEQYF,TGTGCCACAAGTGTGGAGCGGGGGGACGAGCAGTACTTC
TRBV7-8,few,TRBD2,TRBJ2-7,CASSLARKGGPDYEQYF,TGTGCCAGCAGCTTAGCGCGAAAGGGAGGGCCGGACTACGAGCAGTACTTC
TRBV28,NA,NA,TRBJ2-7,CASSPGGDRYGGQYF,TGTGCCAGCAGTCCAGGGGGGGACCGATACGGGGGGCAGTACTTC
TRBV3-1,few,TRBD1,TRBJ2-7,CASSPPPGTDYEQYF,TGTGCCAGCAGCCCCCCCCCAGGGACAGATTACGAGCAGTACTTC
TRBV21-1,NA,NA,TRBJ1-4,CASSNWGQGSEKLFF,NA
TRBV4-3,NA,TRBD1,TRBJ2-2,CASSFGAGGPDNTGELFF,TGCGCCAGCAGCTTTGGGGCAGGGGGTCCCGACAACACCGGGGAGCTGTTTTTT
TRBV29-1,few,TRBD1,TRBJ1-1,CSVRQGLDMNTEAFF,TGCAGCGTGCGACAGGGGCTCGACATGAACACTGAAGCTTTCTTT
TRBV6-1,NA,NA,TRBJ2-7,CAVHRMGGEQYF,TGTGCCGTTCACAGGATGGGGGGCGAGCAGTACTTC
TRBV25-1,NA,NA,TRBJ2-3,CPRPQGPTDTQYF,TGTCCAAGACCGCAGGGACCCACGGATACGCAGTATTTT
TRBV7-9,NA,TRBD2,TRBJ2-1,CASSSSGTSSDEQFF,TGTGCCAGCAGCTCATCCGGGACTAGTTCGGATGAGCAGTTCTTC
TRBV29-1,many,NA,TRBJ1-1,CSVTAGTEAFF,TGCAGCGTGACCGCGGGTACTGAAGCTTTCTTT